Listed below are T cell receptor beta chains from one sample, sequenced in a study of early T cells in non-severe SARS-CoV-2 infection. Via MiXCR, TCRdb re-called the 5' RACE reads, giving one row per CDR3 protein. The table lists tens of thousands of distinct CDR3 sequences, roughly 4.8% of them singletons, with around 16% in the top ten. The sequenced sample was whole blood. The source is an adult who was a healthcare worker with PCR-confirmed SARS-CoV-2 infection or an uninfected control (not recorded which). CDR3s include the opening cysteine and the closing phenylalanine or tryptophan.

cdr3_length j_call v_call cdr3_aa
12 TRBJ2-5 TRBV2 CASSVAGETQYF
14 TRBJ1-2 TRBV3-1 CASSQDETHYGYTF
16 TRBJ2-5 TRBV7-6 CASSLVVGLGEETQYF
14 TRBJ2-5 TRBV2 CASGTGPHSETQYF
14 TRBJ2-5 TRBV5-1 CASSSAGTGETQYF
14 TRBJ1-4 TRBV20-1 CSALPGQGIQKLFF
14 TRBJ2-7 TRBV5-1 CASTLGQGADEQYF
14 TRBJ2-7 TRBV7-9 CASSFRAGPYEQYF
15 TRBJ2-1 TRBV24-1 CATSDGTSPYNEQFF
16 TRBJ1-6 TRBV7-9 CASSPYRDRDNSPLHF
15 TRBJ2-5 TRBV29-1 CSAAVGAGAQETQYF
14 TRBJ2-5 TRBV2 CASRNPGSTETQYF
13 TRBJ1-2 TRBV4-1 CASSLIPGGQSTF
15 TRBJ1-2 TRBV4-1 CASSQGRTGLFGYTF
18 TRBJ2-3 TRBV7-8 CASSIHGLAGAVTDTQYF
17 TRBJ1-3 TRBV11-3 CASSLALFEVPGNTIYF
15 TRBJ1-5 TRBV12-3/TRBV12-4 CASSGGGSGNQPQHF